Given below is one TCR beta chain in context. The data originate from a study of glioma-infiltrating T cells after dendritic cell vaccination. Study-level information: Autologous tumor lysate was loaded overnight onto monocyte-derived dendritic cells grown about 7 days with IL-4 and GM-CSF. At biweekly intervals, patients got three intradermal dendritic cell vaccine injections.

With 4 bases clipped from V and 10 bases from J, the junction kept 13 bases outside the gene matches. Per the germline V gene, CDR1 is MGHRA and CDR2 is YSYEKL. This CDR3 contains 16 residues. Assay used: immunoSEQ multiplex PCR; TCRdb lists only in-frame clones, some missing. This table holds fewer than 85,000 clones, 87% found once. Indicated time point: after dendritic cell vaccination, including at tumor progression/relapse. The TCR comes from a human donor with glioblastoma. The specimen comprised blood, sampled after dendritic cell vaccination. This chain connects TRBV4-1 to TRBJ2-1; 10 positions agree with TRBD2. CDR3 nucleotide sequence: TGCGCCAGCAGCCCCGAACACAGCGGGAGGGCCCGCGAGCAGTTCTTC. It yields the protein CASSPEHSGRAREQFF.